A selection of T cell receptor beta chains follows, all from one sample in a study of shared clonotypes between healthy human individuals. Some clones are missing from TCRdb's copy, which holds only in-frame ones; the method was immunoSEQ multiplex PCR. The sample lists about 2 million clones, roughly 95% occurring once. Material: naive CD8+ T cells sorted from blood. These receptors were collected from a man aged 18-30 years in good health. Both conserved end residues are part of each CDR3. D genes are given only for firm matches. The size entry is marked missing in some rows and otherwise reads once, few, many or a size class.

-	-	TRBV7-2	TRBJ1-1	TGTGCCAGCAGGGATCGAACAGGACACACTGAAGCTTTCTTT	CASRDRTGHTEAFF
-	TRBD2	TRBV4-3	TRBJ2-1	TGCGCCAGCAGCCAAGCGGCTAGCGGGGGCTCCTACAATGAGCAGTTCTTC	CASSQAASGGSYNEQFF
-	TRBD1	TRBV27	TRBJ2-1	TGTGCCAGCAGTTTACCCCCCGGGACAGGCTACAATGAGCAGTTCTTC	CASSLPPGTGYNEQFF
-	-	TRBV7-9	TRBJ2-7	TGTGCCAGCAGCTTAGTGTCACAACCCTACGAGCAGTACTTC	CASSLVSQPYEQYF
-	-	TRBV7-6	TRBJ2-7	TGTGCCAGCAGCACGCCCGGGGCGCGGGAGCAGTACTTC	CASSTPGAREQYF
-	-	TRBV7-6	TRBJ2-7	TGTGCCAGCGCGGGGACAGATTACGAGCAGTACTTC	CASAGTDYEQYF
-	TRBD1	TRBV7-6	TRBJ2-2	TGTGCCAGCAGCATCCGACAGGGGGCCGGGGAGCTGTTTTTT	CASSIRQGAGELFF
-	-	TRBV27	TRBJ2-6	TGTGCCAGCGCCGAGGGAGCCTCTGGGGCCAACGTCCTGACTTTC	CASAEGASGANVLTF
-	-	TRBV7-9	TRBJ1-3	TGTGCCAGCAGCCCACTACAGGGCGACACCATATATTTT	CASSPLQGDTIYF
-	-	TRBV7-9	TRBJ1-4	TGTGCCAGCAGCCTCCCCGGGGGGCTAAGGGAAAAACTGTTTTTT	CASSLPGGLREKLFF
once	-	TRBV2	TRBJ2-5	TGTGCCAGCAGTGAAGAACAAGAGACCCAGTACTTC	CASSEEQETQYF
-	TRBD1	TRBV5-6	TRBJ2-7	TGTGCCAGCAGCATCGGGACAGGGGAGCAGTACTTC	CASSIGTGEQYF
once	-	TRBV5-6	TRBJ2-7	TGTGCCAGCAGCGTGCTCCCCGACGAGCAGTACTTC	CASSVLPDEQYF
-	-	TRBV7-6	TRBJ2-1	TGTGCCAGCAGCCCAGGGGTTTACTCCTACAATGAGCAGTTCTTC	CASSPGVYSYNEQFF
-	-	TRBV7-2	TRBJ2-5	TGTGCCAGCAGCTTAGCTGGGGGTCGGCAAGAGACCCAGTACTTC	CASSLAGGRQETQYF
once	-	TRBV29-1	TRBJ2-7	TGCAGCGTTGTTGGGTTCCCGGGTCTGAACGAGCAGTACTTC	CSVVGFPGLNEQYF
-	-	TRBV5-6	TRBJ1-3	TGTGCCAGCAGCTTGACAGTTACCGATCACTCTGGAAACACCATATATTTT	CASSLTVTDHSGNTIYF
-	TRBD2	TRBV4-3	TRBJ2-1	TGCGCCAGCAGCCCGGGACTAGCGGTATACAATGAGCAGTTCTTC	CASSPGLAVYNEQFF
once	-	TRBV5-1	TRBJ1-1	TGCGCCAGCAGCTTGGATTTTACAATATCCATCATGAACACTGAAGCTTTCTTT	CASSLDFTISIMNTEAFF
-	-	TRBV5-1	TRBJ2-7	TGCGCCAGCAGCTCCCCCGGGACGGTATACGAGCAGTACTTC	CASSSPGTVYEQYF
-	-	TRBV29-1	TRBJ2-7	TGCAGCGTTGTAACGGGTCGGGGCGGGACCCTTGACGAGCAGTACTTC	CSVVTGRGGTLDEQYF
-	-	TRBV18	TRBJ2-7	TGTGCCAGCTCACCACGGGGCTTCTTACAGCTGAGCTCCTACGAGCAGTACTTC	CASSPRGFLQLSSYEQYF
-	-	TRBV11-2	TRBJ2-1	TGTGCCAGCAGCCAATACAATGAGCAGTTCTTC	CASSQYNEQFF
-	-	TRBV13	TRBJ2-3	TGTGCCAGCAGCTTATGGGGCCGCGGGGATACGCAGTATTTT	CASSLWGRGDTQYF
-	-	TRBV27	TRBJ2-5	TGTGCCAGCAGCACCGTGGGGCAGTCCCAAGAGACCCAGTACTTC	CASSTVGQSQETQYF
-	-	TRBV27	TRBJ2-7	TGTGCCAGCAGCTACAGGGTGAATTACGAGCAGTACTTC	CASSYRVNYEQYF
-	-	TRBV7-3	TRBJ1-3	TGTGCCAGCAGCTTAGAAGGAGTTGCTGGAAACACCATATATTTT	CASSLEGVAGNTIYF
-	TRBD1	TRBV7-9	TRBJ1-4	TGTGCCAGCAGCACCCGGACAGGGGCAGGTTCACTTGGGGAAAAACTGTTTTTT	CASSTRTGAGSLGEKLFF
-	-	TRBV6-1	TRBJ2-1	TGTGCCAGCATCAACAGGGTCAATGAGCAGTTCTTC	CASINRVNEQFF
once	-	TRBV28	TRBJ2-1	TGTGCCAGCAACTGGGGGAGTCGGGCAGACAATGAGCAGTTCTTC	CASNWGSRADNEQFF
-	-	TRBV7-2	TRBJ2-3	TGTGCCAGCAGCTCCTCCGTTAGGGGGGCAGATACGCAGTATTTT	CASSSSVRGADTQYF
-	-	TRBV19	TRBJ2-1	TGTGCCAGTAGTATGGGGAATGAGCAGTTCTTC	CASSMGNEQFF
-	TRBD2	TRBV4-1	TRBJ2-7	TGCGCCAGCAGCCAAGGGACTAGCGGGGGCGCCACCTCCTACGAGCAGTACTTC	CASSQGTSGGATSYEQYF
-	TRBD1	TRBV7-9	TRBJ1-1	TGTGCCAGCAGCCCCTGGGACAGGGAGGCCACTGAAGCTTTCTTT	CASSPWDREATEAFF
-	-	TRBV6-5	TRBJ2-2	TGTGCCAGCAGTTACTCGATCAGGGGGGCCGGGGAGCTGTTTTTT	CASSYSIRGAGELFF
-	-	TRBV7-2	TRBJ2-7	TGTGCCAGCAGCTTTGGGCAGTACTACGAGCAGTACTTC	CASSFGQYYEQYF
-	-	TRBV12-1	TRBJ1-2	TGTGCCAGCAGCTTTAGGTGCGGCTATTTATGGAGCTACACCTTC	CASSFRCGYLWSYTF
-	-	TRBV28	TRBJ1-5	TGTGCCAGCAGTTTCCCGGTGGGTGTCAATCAGCCCCAGCATTTT	CASSFPVGVNQPQHF
-	TRBD1	TRBV4-3	TRBJ1-5	TGCGCCAGCAGCCAAGATTACCTGACAGGGGGAAGTCAGCCCCAGCATTTT	CASSQDYLTGGSQPQHF
-	-	TRBV15	TRBJ2-1	TGTGCCACCAGCAGCTCAGTCGATTGGGGCTCCTACAATGAGCAGTTCTTC	CATSSSVDWGSYNEQFF
-	-	TRBV6-6	TRBJ2-5	TGTGCCAGCAGTCCTACTAGCCCCCAAGAGACCCAGTACTTC	CASSPTSPQETQYF
-	-	TRBV4-1	TRBJ2-7	TGCGCCAGCAGCCAACAGAGGGACTACGAGCAGTACTTC	CASSQQRDYEQYF
-	TRBD2	TRBV5-5	TRBJ2-7	TGTGCCAGCAGCTTGGGACTAGCGGGCGAGCAGTACTTC	CASSLGLAGEQYF
-	TRBD2	TRBV7-9	TRBJ2-1	TGTGCCAGCAGCCCTAGGACTAGCTCCTACAATGAGCAGTTCTTC	CASSPRTSSYNEQFF
-	TRBD2	TRBV6-1	TRBJ2-5	TGTGCCAGCCTAGAGGGAGCGGGGGGGGCGGAGACCCAGTACTTC	CASLEGAGGAETQYF
-	TRBD1	TRBV7-9	TRBJ2-7	TGTGCCAGCAGCTTTCCCGACCGCCGACAGGGCTACGAGCAGTACTTC	CASSFPDRRQGYEQYF
-	-	TRBV10-3	TRBJ2-5	TGTGCCATCAGTGAGTCATCGGGGCAAGAGACCCAGTACTTC	CAISESSGQETQYF
once	TRBD2	TRBV9	TRBJ2-1	TGTGCCAGCAGCGTAGCCATAGCGGGACTTTACAATGAGCAGTTCTTC	CASSVAIAGLYNEQFF
-	TRBD1	TRBV5-4	TRBJ1-1	TGTGCCAGCAGCTTCCAGGGGGCTGGGACTGAAGCTTTCTTT	CASSFQGAGTEAFF
-	TRBD1	TRBV4-1	TRBJ2-7	TGCGCCAGCAGCCAAGAGGTGGACAGGGGTTCCCTCATAGTGGACGAGCAGTACTTC	CASSQEVDRGSLIVDEQYF